This T cell receptor (beta chain) was sequenced in a study of blood T cell repertoires in COVID-19. Sequenced by immunoSEQ multiplex PCR; TCRdb stores in-frame clones only, minus some. The profile shows some 700,000 clones, around 89% of them singletons. This clone came up a few times. The CDR3 covers 15 residues. CDR1 is MNHEY, CDR2 SVGAGI, per germline. V lost 4 bases to trimming and J lost 7 bases, with 16 bases between them. The sample consisted of peripheral blood. This receptor was identified in a young woman with acute or convalescent COVID-19. This chain uses TRBV6-5 with TRBJ2-2; no clear D. Here the CDR3 reads CASSSSSEVDGELFF. DNA of the CDR3: TGTGCCAGCAGTTCCTCGTCAGAGGTGGACGGGGAGCTGTTTTTT.